The source of this T cell receptor (beta chain) is a study of cytomegalovirus exposure and HLA in healthy donors. General study points: Later analysis placed DRB1 highest and HLA-C lowest in TCR association rates, which differed by HLA locus.

PCR was performed using 60 Vbeta and 13 Jbeta primers. Generated by immunoSEQ multiplex PCR, the TCRdb table keeps only in-frame clones and is missing some. The profile covers approximately 100,000 clones, with around 80% appearing a single time and roughly 3.7% taken by the ten largest. The length of the CDR3 is 17 residues. Losses at the gene ends were 2 bases for V and 0 bases for J; bases not matched to a gene: 6. Per germline, CDR1 SGHVS and CDR2 FNYEAQ. This clone is a singleton in its sample. Its specificity is unknown. The chain employs TRBV7-6 and TRBJ2-4; the match to TRBD2 covers 8 bases. The specimen sequenced was PBMCs. This sequence was found in a female donor in good health and CMV-seropositive. The DNA for the CDR3 is TGTGCCAGCAGCTTATCGGGGGGGACCCTAGCCAAAAACATTCAGTACTTC. Protein sequence: CASSLSGGTLAKNIQYF.